This T cell receptor (beta chain) was obtained from a study of cytomegalovirus exposure and HLA in healthy donors. Study in general: There were some 410 genotyped donors. Of these, roughly 86% fell in the genetic ancestry cluster associated with self-reported Caucasian donors. Study-level results: On later analysis, the bulk of CMV-associated TCR beta chains appeared to be HLA-restricted. A later analysis linked a missense DCLRE1C variant to TCR beta V- and J-gene trimming.

On this clone: Its antigen is not identified.

The CDR3 runs to 19 residues. Germline V gives CDR1 MGHRA, CDR2 YSYEKL. With V trimmed by 3 bases and J by 3 bases, 11 bases remained unmatched. The study ran its PCR with 60 Vbeta and 13 Jbeta primers. The repertoire was sequenced with immunoSEQ multiplex PCR; TCRdb's copy has only in-frame clones and lacks some. The sample lists roughly 140,000 clones; around 77% were seen once. The chain combines TRBV4-1 with TRBJ2-3; 14 positions match TRBD2. This receptor was obtained from a woman aged 40 to 49 in good health and CMV-seropositive. Sequencing was carried out using PBMCs. CDR3 sequence (DNA): TGCGCCAGCAGCCACCGGAGGGGGACTAGCGGGGGTTGGACAGATACGCAGTATTTT. Translating gives CASSHRRGTSGGWTDTQYF.